This record concerns one TCR beta chain sequence. The target of this receptor is not known. Nothing much larger sits one base from this clone, and base qualities are not available. Trimming costs V 5 bases and J 1 base, and their ends lie 14 bases apart. CDR1 and CDR2 are read off the germline V gene (reference sequence) as SEHNR and FQNEAQ. The CDR3 contains 15 residues, cysteine and phenylalanine counted. The DNA shown is the 45-base CDR3, in frame from base 1. CD8 naive samples were obtained by positive selection for CCR7 among CD45RO-negative cells, yielding a CD45RA+CCR7+ population from which TemRA cells were excluded. Donors were healthy HIV-negative adults with no recently reported acute infections or vaccinations. Only Caucasian adults living in Nashville, Tennessee, USA were represented among the donors. Blood was collected by leukapheresis, and PBMCs were isolated by Ficoll-Histopaque density gradient centrifugation and then cryopreserved in liquid nitrogen vapor phase. Analytical flow cytometry was used to check the purity and quantity of every magnetically sorted T cell population. Each sorted fraction had its genomic DNA isolated and then quantified by UV absorbance on a Nanodrop 2000c.

Using the deep immunoSEQ assay, multiplex PCR amplified TCR CDR3 regions from genomic DNA. For each cell subset, the extracted genomic DNA was distributed evenly across all wells of several immunoSEQ 96-well plates, and each plate served as one replicate. For sorted subsets, each replicate PCR was loaded with 150 to 250 ng genomic DNA, equivalent to 32,000 or so T cell genomes. The purified libraries were quantified using a Qubit 3.0 fluorometer, sized with a Bioanalyzer 2100, and then quantified again using the KAPA Library Quantification kit. Each immunoSEQ 96-well plate was sequenced on its own single-read 150-cycle Illumina NextSeq 550 flow cell. From the authors' description of their analysis: Because only junctional sequences without quality scores were contained in the immunoSEQ output, filtering matching that applied to full-length reads could not be performed. Sequences were annotated with PyIR, a Python wrapper for IgBLAST v1.9, and V/J genes and CDR3 were assigned using IMGT germline references. Reads with weak V/J assignments (E-value above 1e-6), missing CDR3, stop codons, out-of-frame junctions, or ambiguous translated residues were removed. V3J clonotypes were defined as sequences sharing the same inferred V gene, J gene, and CDR3 amino acid sequence. To compute the percentage overlap between repertoires, the number of shared unique clonotypes was divided by the size of the smaller repertoire. Repertoire richness was assessed with RTK rarefaction, the Chao1 estimator, and Recon v2.1 estimates of unobserved clonotypes. OLGA was used to compute generation probabilities for all TCRbeta clonotypes that the gDNA method yielded from a handful of donors. Sourced from immuneACCESS, this table was stored by TCRdb with only in-frame sequences that have V and J called. A share of the clones is absent; for the studies checked, an unresolved V gene accounts for under half, and the remainder has no known explanation. The DNA gave D and trimming, while V, J and clone size come from that table. In all, the sample holds hundreds of thousands of clones, and 90% to 98% of those were seen once. In total, the top ten clones hold roughly 0.23% of the sample.

This specimen belongs to a study of shared clonotypes between healthy human individuals (dated by TCRdb to 2018 to 2021). Context from the whole study: The cohort included three men and a couple of women between 18 and 49 years of age. To increase sequencing depth and limit assay-specific biases, different laboratories used diverse techniques to prepare libraries and sequence TCR repertoires. Each donor's leukapheresis produced roughly between roughly 0.85 and 10 billion PBMCs. For each donor, CD4 naive and CD4 memory were each run on three plates, CD8 naive on two plates, and CD8 memory on one plate. To estimate repertoire size and how much clonotypes are shared between individuals, the study performed deep sequencing of blood TCR repertoires from 4 to 6 healthy adults. Study-wide conclusions, independent of this receptor: Naive subsets generally had larger estimated clonotype richness than memory subsets did. Pairwise subsampling indicated that sequencing depth was expected to affect the degree of clonotype sharing among donors. Even with the large sequencing depth, rarefaction of the sorted-subset datasets indicated that sequencing was incomplete. Higher generation probabilities were observed for clonotypes shared by all four sorted-subset donors than for non-shared clonotypes. Sampling was restricted to blood, and TCR repertoires in tissue are likely to differ from TCR repertoires in blood. The genetic and exposure-history diversity represented was limited by the small number of donors. When several donors were compared, the shared fraction of clonotypes was around 5.1% for naive CD4, more than 3% for naive CD8, more than 2% for memory CD4, and roughly 0.4% for memory CD8.

This receptor was obtained from a young man in good health. This sequence uses TRBV7-9 and TRBJ1-1, with a weak D call of TRBD1 (6 bases match). Specimen: naive CD8+ T cells sorted from blood. Reading the label with the study, this specimen's cell subset or site is: CD45RA+CCR7+. At the DNA level, the sequence is TGTGCCAGCAGCCCAGGGGTATACCAGAACACTGAAGCTTTCTTT. The resulting protein is CASSPGVYQNTEAFF.